This is a list of T cell receptor beta chains from one sample in a study of T cell responses to AZD1222 COVID-19 vaccine. Assay: immunoSEQ multiplex PCR; the TCRdb copy retains only in-frame clones and omits some. Here the sample spans around 170,000 clones, 80% to 95% being singletons. This material consisted of peripheral blood, taken 28 days after the second AZD1222 dose. The receptors were gathered from an adult who received the AZD1222 COVID-19 vaccine. Each CDR3 is given with its conserved first and last residue. D genes are given only for firm matches. Size values are once, few and many counts, or a class for expanded clones, and some rows have none.

size	V	J	D	DNA	CDR3
-	TRBV6-5	TRBJ1-6	-	TGTGCCAGCAGTTACTCCCCCGGGGATTCACCCCTCCACTTT	CASSYSPGDSPLHF
once	TRBV27	TRBJ2-7	-	TGTGCCAGCAGAATACAGGGCTCCTACGAGCAGTACTTC	CASRIQGSYEQYF
-	TRBV7-2	TRBJ1-5	-	TGTGCCAGCAGCTCCGCACAAGGGGCCCAGCATTTT	CASSSAQGAQHF
few	TRBV18	TRBJ1-6	-	TGTGCCAGCTCTTACTCTGCGGGAGAGTCAGAGTCACCCCTCCACTTT	CASSYSAGESESPLHF
few	TRBV4-2	TRBJ2-7	TRBD1	TGTGCCAGCAGCCAATCGACAGGGGCCTACGAGCAGTACTTC	CASSQSTGAYEQYF
-	TRBV6-2/TRBV6-3	TRBJ2-5	-	TGTGCCAGCAGTTACTCGGCCCAAGAGACCCAGTACTTC	CASSYSAQETQYF
-	TRBV10-3	TRBJ1-5	-	TGTGCCATCGAGTGGGAAAATCAGCCCCAGCATTTT	CAIEWENQPQHF
once	TRBV6-5	TRBJ2-4	-	TGTGCCAGCAGTAGGGCTTCGGGGGAAAACATTCAGTACTTC	CASSRASGENIQYF
-	TRBV5-4	TRBJ2-5	-	TGTGCCAGCAGCCGCCCGGGGGTTGAGACCCAGTACTTC	CASSRPGVETQYF
-	TRBV6-6	TRBJ1-2	TRBD1	TGTGCCAGCCGCGAACAGGGGGCCCATGGCTACACCTTC	CASREQGAHGYTF
-	TRBV6-5	TRBJ2-7	-	TGTGCCAGCTGCTGGACAGAGAACTACGAGCAGTACTTC	CASCWTENYEQYF
-	TRBV5-4	TRBJ2-1	TRBD1	TGTGCCAGCAGCGTGGGACAGAAAAAAAACAATGAGCAGTTCTTC	CASSVGQKKNNEQFF
-	TRBV3-1/TRBV3-2	TRBJ2-1	-	TGTGCCAGCAGCCAAGTTAGGACAGCTTACAATGAGCAGTTCTTC	CASSQVRTAYNEQFF
-	TRBV5-4	TRBJ2-1	TRBD2	TGTGCCAGCAGCTTGGGAGCGGGGGGACGATCGAGCTCCTACAATGAGCAGTTCTTC	CASSLGAGGRSSSYNEQFF
-	TRBV9	TRBJ2-7	-	TGTGCCAGCAGCCTAGATCTCACTTCCTACGAGCAGTACTTC	CASSLDLTSYEQYF
-	TRBV11-2	TRBJ1-1	TRBD1	TGTGCCAGCAGCTCCACCGGGACAGGGTACACTGAAGCTTTCTTT	CASSSTGTGYTEAFF
-	TRBV6-1	TRBJ1-1	-	TGTGCCAGCAGTGAAGTTATGGACAACACTGAAGCTTTCTTT	CASSEVMDNTEAFF
-	TRBV7-3	TRBJ2-2	-	TGTGCCAGCAGCTTTTCCAAGACAGGGGAGCTGTTTTTT	CASSFSKTGELFF
-	TRBV30	TRBJ1-6	TRBD1	TGTGCCTGGAGGGGACAGGGAGGGTCACCCCTCCACTTT	CAWRGQGGSPLHF
-	TRBV27	TRBJ1-6	TRBD1	TGTGCCAGCAGGCCGGGACAGGATCGTTCACCCCTCCACTTT	CASRPGQDRSPLHF
-	TRBV4-2	TRBJ1-3	-	TGTGCCAGCAGCCCAAGGGGAGCCTTTGGAAACACCATATATTTT	CASSPRGAFGNTIYF
-	TRBV5-5	TRBJ2-3	TRBD2	TGTGCCAGCAGCTCTGCTTGGGGAGGGACAGATACGCAGTATTTT	CASSSAWGGTDTQYF
-	TRBV27	TRBJ1-5	TRBD1	TGTGCCAGCAGTTTCCGACAGGGTGATCAGCCCCAGCATTTT	CASSFRQGDQPQHF
-	TRBV6-1	TRBJ1-5	TRBD1	TGTGCCAGCAGTGAAAGTATTACAGGACAGGGAGGGAGGCGTCAGCCCCAGCATTTT	CASSESITGQGGRRQPQHF
once	TRBV3-1/TRBV3-2	TRBJ2-7	TRBD2	TGTGCCAGCAGCCATACTAGCGGGGGCCTTCGTAGTTACGAGCAGTACTTC	CASSHTSGGLRSYEQYF
-	TRBV9	TRBJ2-1	TRBD2	TGTGCCAGCAGCGCGAGAGGTAGCGGGGGGTACAATGAGCAGTTCTTC	CASSARGSGGYNEQFF
-	TRBV11-2	TRBJ2-5	TRBD2	TGTGCCAGCAGCGACTCCTCACTAGCGGGGGGGACCCAAGAGACCCAGTACTTC	CASSDSSLAGGTQETQYF
-	TRBV7-2	TRBJ2-6	-	TGTGCCAGCAGCTTAGATCCGAACGCCGCTGGGGCCAACGTCCTGACTTTC	CASSLDPNAAGANVLTF
-	TRBV30	TRBJ2-3	TRBD1	TGTGCCTGGACACAGGGGTTACACACAGATACGCAGTATTTT	CAWTQGLHTDTQYF
once	TRBV12-3/TRBV12-4	TRBJ1-5	-	TGTGCCAGCAGTTTCGGTGATCAGCCCCAGCATTTT	CASSFGDQPQHF
-	TRBV11-3	TRBJ1-1	-	TGTGCCAGCAGCGATGGCTCGGTGAACACTGAAGCTTTCTTT	CASSDGSVNTEAFF
-	TRBV7-9	TRBJ1-1	-	TGTGCCAGCAGCTTAGGTAACGGGGGGAACACTGAAGCTTTCTTT	CASSLGNGGNTEAFF
once	TRBV7-2	TRBJ1-1	-	TGTGCCAGCAGCCAATACCGGGGGAACACTGAAGCTTTCTTT	CASSQYRGNTEAFF
-	TRBV5-1	TRBJ2-2	TRBD2	TGCGCCAGCAGCCCGGGACTAGCGACCCTGAACACCGGGGAGCTGTTTTTT	CASSPGLATLNTGELFF
-	TRBV28	TRBJ1-1	TRBD1	TGTGCCAGCAGTCAACAGGGGGCATTCGCTGAAGCTTTCTTT	CASSQQGAFAEAFF
-	TRBV14	TRBJ1-1	-	TGTGCCAGCAGCGCCGGGGGTAATGAAGCTTTCTTT	CASSAGGNEAFF
-	TRBV12-3/TRBV12-4	TRBJ1-4	-	TGTGCCAGCAGAAAACCCATGCTGGAAAAACTGTTTTTT	CASRKPMLEKLFF
-	TRBV27	TRBJ2-1	-	TGTGCCAGCGGGGTTTTAGGCCCCTACAATGAGCAGTTCTTC	CASGVLGPYNEQFF
-	TRBV5-1	TRBJ1-4	TRBD1	TGCGCCAGCAACCGACAGGGAGATGAAAAACTGTTTTTT	CASNRQGDEKLFF
-	TRBV5-4	TRBJ2-3	TRBD2	TGTGCCAGCAGCCCGGCACTGAGCGGGGGGGCCGAAGATACGCAGTATTTT	CASSPALSGGAEDTQYF
-	TRBV27	TRBJ2-7	TRBD2	TGTGCCAGCAGTTTTAGGCTAGCGGGAGTTGTCGAGCAGTACTTC	CASSFRLAGVVEQYF
once	TRBV15	TRBJ1-5	-	TGTGCCACCAGCAGAGGGACACCCCTCACCCAGCCCCAGCATTTT	CATSRGTPLTQPQHF
-	TRBV7-3	TRBJ1-4	-	TGTGCCAGCAGTCAGGGAGCGAATGAAAAACTGTTTTTT	CASSQGANEKLFF
-	TRBV5-3	TRBJ1-6	-	TGTGCCAGAAGCTTTAAAAGCTCCTATAATTCACCCCTCCACTTT	CARSFKSSYNSPLHF